What follows are 16 T cell receptor beta chains derived from one specimen sequenced in a study of cytomegalovirus exposure and HLA in healthy donors. The PCR used 60 Vbeta and 13 Jbeta primers. Generated by immunoSEQ multiplex PCR, the TCRdb table keeps only in-frame clones and is missing some. The table includes 220,000 or so clones, more than 75% detected once. Sequencing was performed on PBMCs. These receptors originate from a male donor in good health and CMV-seronegative.

The chain carries TRBV5-6 and TRBJ1-6; D call uncertain. Trimming took off 1 base at V and 8 bases at J, with 10 bases between the two ends. The V gene's germline CDR1 is SGHDT and CDR2 YYEEEE. This CDR3 region has 14 residues. CDR3 loop: CASSLFYVDSPLHF. The CDR3 DNA reads as TGTGCCAGCAGCTTGTTCTACGTGGATTCACCCCTCCACTTT.

The chain employs TRBV4-2 and TRBJ2-7; tentatively, D is TRBD2 (5 bases). Germline loops: CDR1 LGHNA, CDR2 YNFKEQ. Trimming took 1 base from V and 9 from J, leaving 19 bases between them. The CDR3 is made up of 15 amino acids. CDR3 in DNA: TGTGCCAGCAGCCAAGTCCTCTCAACTAGGATCGTGCAGTACTTC. Protein: CASSQVLSTRIVQYF.

The gene calls are TRBV28 and TRBJ2-1; D may be TRBD1 (5 bases). V gave up 5 bases and J gave up 1 base, with 15 bases separating them. There are 16 residues in the CDR3. Germline V CDR1 and CDR2: MDHEN, SYDVKM. This chain's CDR3 is CASSLLSGNSYNEQFF. CDR3 coding DNA: TGTGCCAGCAGTCTCCTCTCAGGGAATTCCTACAATGAGCAGTTCTTC.

The chain uses TRBV19 and TRBJ2-2; D may be TRBD1 (7 bases). CDR3 size: 16 residues. V was pared by 7 bases and J by 7 bases, with 22 bases between. Germline V gene lookup returns CDR1 LNHDA and CDR2 SQIVND (reference sequence). The CDR3 coding sequence is TGTGCCAGTAACCCATCAGGAGGGGGCTGGGACGGGGAGCTGTTTTTT. It specifies CASNPSGGGWDGELFF. The variable domain in full, completed from reference TRBV19 and TRBJ2-2, reads DGGITQSPKYLFRKEGQNVTLSCEQNLNHDAMYWYRQDPGQGLRLIYYSQIVNDFQKGDIAEGYSVSREKKESFPLTVTSAQKNPTAFYLCASNPSGGGWDGELFFGEGSRLTVL.

This clone was seen a few times. The J gene is TRBJ1-4, the V gene TRBV4-1, with D unclear. Per germline, CDR1 MGHRA and CDR2 YSYEKL. Trimming stripped 0 bases from V and 7 bases from J, with 12 bases between. This CDR3 is 15 amino acids long. CDR3 nucleotides: TGCGCCAGCAGCCAAGAAAGGCGGTATGGTGAAAAACTGTTTTTT. Translated, it gives CASSQERRYGEKLFF.

The V and J genes are TRBV6-5 and TRBJ2-1; 10 bases are shared with TRBD2. The germline V gene encodes CDR1 MNHEY and CDR2 SVGAGI. The CDR3 contains 16 residues. After removal of 0 bases from V and 3 bases from J, the junction contained 2 bases not matched to a gene. In DNA, the CDR3 is TGTGCCAGCAGTTACTCAGGGACTAGCGTCTACAATGAGCAGTTCTTC. It translates to CASSYSGTSVYNEQFF.

In this sample, this clone turned up a few times. A read error may produce the germline difference seen at one junction end. This rearrangement joins TRBV7-9 to TRBJ1-2; 7 bases map to TRBD1. Germline V lookup: CDR1 SEHNR, CDR2 FQNEAQ (reference sequence). The CDR3 consists of 12 residues. The CDR3 protein is CSSEAGGYGYTF. The CDR3 bases are TGTTCCAGCGAGGCAGGGGGCTATGGCTACACCTTC.

The chain employs TRBV2 and TRBJ2-2; D remains unclear. The CDR3 extends over 12 amino acids. The V and J ends lost 7 bases and 4 bases respectively, with 7 bases between them. Germline lookup yields CDR1 SNHLY and CDR2 FYNNEI. The CDR3 nucleotides read TGTGCCAGCAATCCATTCACCGGGGAGCTGTTTTTT. It specifies CASNPFTGELFF.

The rearrangement links TRBV7-9 to TRBJ1-2, with 8 bases lining up with TRBD1. The J segment lost 4 bases and the V segment lost 1 base, leaving 5 bases of the junction unmatched. Per germline, CDR1 SEHNR and CDR2 FQNEAQ (reference sequence). The CDR3 runs 15 residues. CDR3 protein: CASSLEAGGLYGYTF. The CDR3 DNA reads as TGTGCCAGCAGCTTAGAGGCAGGGGGCCTCTATGGCTACACCTTC.

V is TRBV18 and J is TRBJ1-5; 7 nucleotides match TRBD1. Germline V gene data show CDR1 as KGHSH and CDR2 as LQKENI. The junction had 9 bases not matched to a gene; V was cut back by 3 bases and J by 10 bases. The CDR3 has 14 residues. CDR3 loop: CASSPYDRESPQHF. The CDR3 nucleotides are TGTGCCAGCTCACCGTACGACAGGGAGAGCCCCCAGCATTTT.

This clone was detected only once. The J gene is TRBJ2-3, the V gene TRBV4-1; 15 bases line up with TRBD2. This CDR3 is 20 amino acids long. Trimming removed 3 bases from V and 4 bases from J; junction bases left unmatched: 14. Germline lookup yields CDR1 MGHRA and CDR2 YSYEKL. The CDR3 nucleotides read TGCGCCAGCAGCCAGAAGGGACTAGCGGGAGGCCCAACCGACTCAGATACGCAGTATTTT. This translates into CASSQKGLAGGPTDSDTQYF.

The chain joins TRBV27 to TRBJ2-7; 13 nucleotides align to TRBD2. The CDR3 totals 16 residues. CDR1 and CDR2 (germline): MNHEY, SMNVEV (reference sequence). Trimming removed 2 bases from V and 4 bases from J; junction bases left unmatched: 5. The CDR3 sequence: CASSLAGTSGTYEQYF. CDR3 nucleotides: TGTGCCAGCAGTTTAGCGGGGACTAGCGGGACGTACGAGCAGTACTTC.

This chain connects TRBV18 to TRBJ1-6; TRBD1 aligns across 8 bases. The CDR3 extends over 14 amino acids. Germline CDR1 is KGHSH and CDR2 is LQKENI. V was clipped by 4 bases and J by 13 bases; unmatched bases: 9. For the CDR3, the DNA is TGTGCCAGCTCACAGGGACAGGCTGGTTTGCCCCTCCACTTT. It encodes CASSQGQAGLPLHF. Full variable domain (missing parts from reference TRBV18 and TRBJ1-6): NAGVMQNPRHLVRRRGQEARLRCSPMKGHSHVYWYRQLPEEGLKFMVYLQKENIIDESGMPKERFSAEFPKEGPSILRIQQVVRGDSAAYFCASSQGQAGLPLHFGNGTRLTVT.

CDR3: CASGRQTGNEQFF. CDR3 DNA: TGTGCCAGCGGCCGACAAACAGGGAATGAGCAGTTCTTC. This chain uses TRBV7-2 with TRBJ2-1; D is perhaps TRBD1 (6 bases). From germline, CDR1 is SGHTA and CDR2 FQGNSA. The germline V and J ends were trimmed by 8 bases and 7 bases, with 15 bases remaining between them. CDR3 length: 13 residues.

This chain links TRBV6-5 with TRBJ1-1; D is unresolved. The CDR3 has 14 residues. Germline CDR1 reads MNHEY; CDR2 reads SVGAGI. V lost 7 bases to trimming and J lost 6 bases, with 18 bases between them. CDR3 region: CASTLVGGQAEAFF. CDR3 sequence (DNA): TGTGCCAGCACCCTTGTGGGAGGCCAGGCTGAAGCTTTCTTT.

The rearrangement links TRBV6-5 to TRBJ1-1; 7 bases align to TRBD1. J was trimmed by 1 base and V by 0 bases; bases with no gene match: 2. The CDR3 runs 15 residues. Germline loops: CDR1 MNHEY, CDR2 SVGAGI. The CDR3: CASSYSAGGNTEAFF. The CDR3 DNA follows: TGTGCCAGCAGTTACTCGGCAGGGGGGAACACTGAAGCTTTCTTT.